Listed here are 31 T cell receptor beta chains from one sample, sequenced in a study of cytomegalovirus exposure and HLA in healthy donors. PCR amplification relied on 60 Vbeta primers (plus 13 Jbeta primers). This table comes from immunoSEQ multiplex PCR, and its TCRdb copy is limited to in-frame clones, with some not included. The specimen's table records 55,000 to 85,000 clones. Sequences were obtained from PBMCs. These receptors were obtained from a female donor in good health and CMV-seropositive.

This chain uses TRBV28 with TRBJ2-1; D may be TRBD1 (5 bases). Trimming removed 4 bases from V and 7 bases from J, with 17 bases in between. The germline V gene encodes CDR1 MDHEN and CDR2 SYDVKM. This CDR3 spans 15 amino acids. The CDR3 spells CASSSLRVVANEQFF. The CDR3 region has the DNA TGTGCCAGCAGTTCGCTCAGGGTAGTAGCAAATGAGCAGTTCTTC.

V and J are TRBV5-1 and TRBJ2-7; 11 positions agree with TRBD2. There are 17 residues in the CDR3. V gave up 2 bases and J gave up 4 bases; unmatched junction bases: 11. Germline-derived CDR1 and CDR2 are SGHRS and YFSETQ. The CDR3 region has the DNA TGCGCCAGCAGCTTTGTTACTAGCGGGAGCTCACTTTACGAGCAGTACTTC. Amino acids: CASSFVTSGSSLYEQYF. The full variable domain, in which reference TRBV5-1 and TRBJ2-7 provide the parts outside the CDR3, is KAGVTQTPRYLIKTRGQQVTLSCSPISGHRSVSWYQQTPGQGLQFLFEYFSETQRNKGNFPGRFSGRQFSNSRSEMNVSTLELGDSALYLCASSFVTSGSSLYEQYFGPGTRLTVT.

V is TRBV30 and J is TRBJ1-1, with a possible D match to TRBD1 (5 bases). CDR1 and CDR2 from the germline V gene are GTSNPN and SVGIG (reference sequence). V lost 1 base and J 7 bases, leaving 13 bases between the germline ends. CDR3 length: 13 residues. In nucleotides, the CDR3 is TGTGCCTGGAGTGGGTGGGGGAGGAGTGAAGCTTTCTTT. As protein: CAWSGWGRSEAFF.

V and J are TRBV9 and TRBJ2-1, with 8 bases aligning to TRBD2. This CDR3 has 15 residues. The trim removed 0 bases at V and 7 bases at J, leaving 6 bases unmatched. Germline assignment: CDR1 SGDLS and CDR2 YYNGEE. DNA of the CDR3: TGTGCCAGCAGCGTAGCAAGCGGGAGCTGGAATGAGCAGTTCTTC. Translating gives CASSVASGSWNEQFF. The complete variable domain, with remaining parts taken from reference TRBV9 and TRBJ2-1, reads DSGVTQTPKHLITATGQRVTLRCSPRSGDLSVYWYQQSLDQGLQFLIQYYNGEERAKGNILERFSAQQFPDLHSELNLSSLELGDSALYFCASSVASGSWNEQFFGPGTRLTVL.

The chain carries TRBV7-2 and TRBJ2-7; tentatively, D is TRBD1 (5 bases). This CDR3 contains 15 residues. Deletions cut 5 bases from V and 3 bases from J, with 17 bases between. Per germline, CDR1 SGHTA and CDR2 FQGNSA. The DNA for the CDR3 is TGTGCCAGCAGCCCCCCGTCCAGGGTGGGCTACGAGCAGTACTTC. It codes for CASSPPSRVGYEQYF.

The chain is built from TRBV5-4 and TRBJ2-5; TRBD2 aligns across 7 bases. CDR3 length: 13 amino acids. The trim removed 1 base at V and 11 bases at J, leaving 8 bases unmatched. Germline CDR1 SGHNT, CDR2 YYREEE (reference sequence). The CDR3 DNA follows: TGTGCCAGCAGCTTGTCGGTAGCGGGTGAGCAGTACTTC. It is translated as CASSLSVAGEQYF.

CDR3: CASGRGTSTEAFF. CDR3 bases: TGTGCCAGTGGAAGGGGGACGAGCACTGAAGCTTTCTTT. The chain is built from TRBV19 and TRBJ1-1; a weak D match, TRBD1 (6 bases). V was shortened by 8 bases and J by 4 bases, with 14 bases between the two germline ends. In germline, CDR1 is LNHDA, CDR2 SQIVND (reference sequence). The CDR3 consists of 13 residues.

V usage is TRBV18 and J usage is TRBJ2-7; possible D gene TRBD1, 6 bases. This CDR3 is 14 amino acids long. Germline loops: CDR1 KGHSH, CDR2 LQKENI. The V end lost 6 bases, the J end lost 2 bases, and 14 bases lay between the germline ends. CDR3 coding DNA: TGTGCCAGCTCTCCGGCGTCAGGGGCCTACGAGCAGTACTTC. This gives the protein CASSPASGAYEQYF.

The chain carries TRBV7-8 and TRBJ1-1; D possibly corresponds to TRBD1 (6 bases). The V end was cut by 5 bases, the J end by 0 bases, with 13 bases between. The CDR3 contains 15 residues. CDR1 and CDR2 (germline): SGHVS, FQNEAQ. The CDR3 DNA is TGTGCCAGCAGCGGGCTTCAGGGGATGAACACTGAAGCTTTCTTT. It specifies CASSGLQGMNTEAFF.

This chain joins TRBV27 and TRBJ2-7; D might be TRBD2 (6 bases). The ends were cut back, 6 bases at V and 4 bases at J, with 25 bases in the middle. The CDR3 sequence is 17 residues long. Germline V gene sequence: CDR1 MNHEY, CDR2 SMNVEV (reference sequence). The CDR3 DNA follows: TGTGCCAGCAGAATGGGAACCGGGACTTTGATTTCTTACGAGCAGTACTTC. This translates into CASRMGTGTLISYEQYF.

The rearrangement links TRBV15 to TRBJ1-1, with 8 positions matching TRBD1. Germline V gives CDR1 LNHNV, CDR2 YYDKDF (reference sequence). With 5 bases clipped from V and 7 bases from J, the junction kept 9 bases outside the gene matches. The CDR3 spans 14 residues. CDR3 DNA: TGTGCCACCAGCTTGACAGGGGATAGGGGTGAAGCTTTCTTT. Translation gives CATSLTGDRGEAFF.

Notes on this clone: Other DNA sequences in the sample encode the same CDR3. V and J are TRBV7-9 and TRBJ1-2; no reliable D call. V lost 5 bases, J lost 4 bases, and 8 bases lay in between. Germline values: CDR1 SEHNR, CDR2 FQNEAQ (reference sequence). The CDR3 totals 12 residues. The DNA for the CDR3 is TGTGCCAGCAGCCCTCCGGGCTATGGCTACACCTTC. Its protein product is CASSPPGYGYTF.

This sequence joins TRBV9 and TRBJ1-1, with D hard to call. The CDR3 runs 13 residues. Deletions cut 0 bases from V and 4 bases from J, with 7 bases between. Germline loops: CDR1 SGDLS, CDR2 YYNGEE. The CDR3 nucleotides read TGTGCCAGCAGCGTAGCGACTTCCACTGAAGCTTTCTTT. Amino acid sequence: CASSVATSTEAFF.

V gene TRBV11-2 combines with J gene TRBJ2-3, with 8 bases that match TRBD2. This CDR3 contains 17 residues. The V segment lost 1 base and the J segment 3 bases; nucleotides outside the gene matches: 9. Germline assignment: CDR1 SGHAT and CDR2 FQNNGV. The CDR3 nucleotides are TGTGCCAGCAGCTTAGGGTTCCTAGCGGGTAGTACAGATACGCAGTATTTT. It yields the protein CASSLGFLAGSTDTQYF.

The chain is built from TRBV30 and TRBJ2-7, with 7 bases that match TRBD1. The CDR3 contains 13 residues. V trimming: 5 bases; J trimming: 5 bases; junction bases outside the gene matches: 9. Germline loops: CDR1 GTSNPN, CDR2 SVGIG (reference sequence). The CDR3: CAWVDREVDEQYF. The CDR3, as DNA: TGTGCCTGGGTCGACAGGGAAGTTGACGAGCAGTACTTC.

The chain couples TRBV7-2 to TRBJ2-2; D unclear. This CDR3 has 13 residues. V lost 5 bases and J 6 bases, leaving 10 bases between the germline ends. CDR1 is SGHTA and CDR2 is FQGNSA in the germline V gene. As DNA, the CDR3 is TGTGCCAGCAGCCCGGTGGTGCCCGGGGAGCTGTTTTTT. This codes for CASSPVVPGELFF.

The chain has TRBV14 and TRBJ2-7, with D tentatively TRBD1 (6 bases). Germline values: CDR1 SGHDN, CDR2 FVKESK. The CDR3 is made up of 12 amino acids. The ends were cut back, 4 bases at V and 4 bases at J, with 8 bases in the middle. In nucleotides, the CDR3 is TGTGCCAGCAGCCCAACAGGGTACGAGCAGTACTTC. It translates to CASSPTGYEQYF.

The rearrangement uses TRBV9 and TRBJ1-1; tentative D call: TRBD1 (5 bases). This CDR3 is 15 amino acids long. Germline V gives CDR1 SGDLS, CDR2 YYNGEE. The V and J ends lost 3 bases and 1 base respectively, with 13 bases between them. CDR3 region: CASSAAAGGNTEAFF. CDR3 coding DNA: TGTGCCAGCAGCGCAGCCGCGGGGGGGAACACTGAAGCTTTCTTT.

V and J are TRBV6-1 and TRBJ2-7; TRBD1 aligns across 7 bases. The CDR3 has 15 amino acids. Germline-derived CDR1 and CDR2 are MNHNS and SASEGT. J was trimmed by 2 bases and V by 6 bases; bases with no gene match: 10. Written as DNA, the CDR3 is TGTGCCAGCAGCTACCGGGACAGAATGGCCTACGAGCAGTACTTC. The encoded protein is CASSYRDRMAYEQYF.

The chain carries TRBV6-5 and TRBJ1-2; 8 nucleotides match TRBD1. The CDR3 runs 14 residues. Losses at the gene ends were 7 bases for V and 2 bases for J; bases not matched to a gene: 6. From germline, CDR1 is MNHEY and CDR2 SVGAGI. The chain's CDR3 is CASTRGPWNYGYTF. As DNA, the CDR3 is TGTGCCAGCACCAGGGGGCCATGGAACTATGGCTACACCTTC.

V is TRBV18 and J is TRBJ1-2, with a tentative D call TRBD1 (5 bases). Trimming pared 4 bases from V and 9 bases from J, leaving 15 bases between. Germline lookup yields CDR1 KGHSH and CDR2 LQKENI. This CDR3 has 13 amino acids. CDR3 bases: TGTGCCAGCTCACTCGACAGATCACGGAGCTACACCTTC. It yields the protein CASSLDRSRSYTF.

This chain connects TRBV18 to TRBJ1-2; 8 nucleotides match TRBD1. The CDR3 totals 14 residues. Germline-derived CDR1 and CDR2 are KGHSH and LQKENI. Trimming cost V 4 bases and J 8 bases; bases outside gene matches: 9. This CDR3 is CASSLDDRGRGYTF. CDR3 DNA sequence: TGTGCCAGCTCACTTGACGACAGGGGAAGGGGCTACACCTTC.

V is TRBV9 and J is TRBJ1-2; TRBD1 matches at 10 bases. The CDR3 consists of 15 residues. The V and J ends lost 3 bases and 7 bases, in that order; junction bases with no gene match: 9. The germline gives CDR1 SGDLS, CDR2 YYNGEE. CDR3 bases: TGTGCCAGCAGCGGAACGGGACAGGGGAACGTTGGCTACACCTTC. Amino acids: CASSGTGQGNVGYTF.

The chain couples TRBV4-3 to TRBJ1-6, with a possible D match to TRBD1 (6 bases). Germline CDR1 and CDR2: LGHNA and YSLEER. The germline V and J ends were trimmed by 1 base and 5 bases, with 9 bases remaining between them. The CDR3 is made up of 15 amino acids. CDR3 sequence reads: CASSQVAGDNSPLHF. DNA of the CDR3: TGCGCCAGCAGCCAAGTTGCAGGGGATAATTCACCCCTCCACTTT.

The chain couples TRBV25-1 to TRBJ1-4; 8 positions agree with TRBD1. The CDR3 contains 15 residues. The J segment lost 7 bases and the V segment lost 10 bases, leaving 14 bases of the junction unmatched. Germline-derived CDR1 and CDR2 are MGHDK and SYGVNS. The chain's CDR3 is CATRPSTGEAEKLFF. CDR3 sequence (DNA): TGTGCCACAAGACCCTCGACAGGGGAGGCTGAAAAACTGTTTTTT.

The V call is TRBV7-3, the J call TRBJ2-3; D may be TRBD2 (6 bases). Germline assignment: CDR1 SGHTA and CDR2 FQGTGA. Trimming took 4 bases from V and 0 from J, leaving 14 bases between them. CDR3 length: 16 amino acids. The CDR3 DNA sequence: TGTGCCAGCAGCTCCGTTTCGGGGGTGAGCACAGATACGCAGTATTTT. This sequence encodes CASSSVSGVSTDTQYF. The full variable domain, completed using reference TRBV7-3 and TRBJ2-3, is GAGVSQTPSNKVTEKGKYVELRCDPISGHTALYWYRQSLGQGPEFLIYFQGTGAADDSGLPNDRFFAVRPEGSVSTLKIQRTERGDSAVYLCASSSVSGVSTDTQYFGPGTRLTVL.

In nucleotides, the CDR3 is TGTGCCAGCAGCTCTACGGTCGACACTGAAGCTTTCTTT. Translating gives CASSSTVDTEAFF. The gene calls are TRBV11-2 and TRBJ1-1; D unclear. Trimming removed 4 bases from V and 3 bases from J, with 9 bases in between. Germline-derived CDR1 and CDR2 are SGHAT and FQNNGV. This CDR3 contains 13 residues.

The J gene is TRBJ1-1, the V gene TRBV30; D unclear. The germline gives CDR1 GTSNPN, CDR2 SVGIG (reference sequence). V was cut by 4 bases and J by 0 bases, with 18 bases left in between. The CDR3 is made up of 16 amino acids. Here the CDR3 DNA reads TGTGCCTGGACCCCGGTAGGGAGTGTCATGAACACTGAAGCTTTCTTT. This encodes CAWTPVGSVMNTEAFF.

The V and J genes are TRBV7-9 and TRBJ1-2, with 9 nucleotides matching TRBD1. The CDR3 consists of 15 residues. In germline, CDR1 is SEHNR, CDR2 FQNEAQ (reference sequence). Trimming cost V 5 bases and J 4 bases; bases outside gene matches: 8. CDR3 region: CASSRGTGYSYGYTF. CDR3 sequence (DNA): TGTGCCAGCAGCCGAGGGACAGGGTATAGCTATGGCTACACCTTC.

V gene TRBV4-3 combines with J gene TRBJ2-1, with a possible D match to TRBD2 (6 bases). Trimming removed 6 bases at V and 2 bases at J, with 14 bases between. The CDR3 has 15 amino acids. In germline, CDR1 is LGHNA, CDR2 YSLEER. The CDR3 is CASRYRLGPYNEQFF. CDR3 sequence (DNA): TGCGCCAGCAGATATCGACTAGGCCCCTACAATGAGCAGTTCTTC.

The gene calls are TRBV27 and TRBJ1-2; 8 bases fit TRBD1. CDR1 and CDR2 (germline): MNHEY, SMNVEV (reference sequence). CDR3 length: 13 amino acids. J lost 10 bases, V lost 2 bases, and 6 bases had no gene match. CDR3 nucleotides: TGTGCCAGCAGTTTAGCGACAGGGGAGGACTACACCTTC. It translates to CASSLATGEDYTF.